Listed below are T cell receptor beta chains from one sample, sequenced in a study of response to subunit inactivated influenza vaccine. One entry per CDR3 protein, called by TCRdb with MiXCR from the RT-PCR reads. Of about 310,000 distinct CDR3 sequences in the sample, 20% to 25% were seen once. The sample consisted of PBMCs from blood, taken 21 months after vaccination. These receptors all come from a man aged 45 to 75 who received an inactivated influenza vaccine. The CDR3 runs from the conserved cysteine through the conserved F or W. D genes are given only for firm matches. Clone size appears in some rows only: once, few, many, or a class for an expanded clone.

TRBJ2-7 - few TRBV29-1 TGCAGCGTTGCCACAGGGATCTACGAGCAGTACTTC CSVATGIYEQYF
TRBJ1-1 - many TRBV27 TGTGCCAGCAGTCCCCTCCCGGGGGGGACTGAAGCTTTCTTT CASSPLPGGTEAFF
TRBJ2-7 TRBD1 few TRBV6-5 TGTGCCAGCCGGGACAGGGGCTCCGAGCAGTACTTC CASRDRGSEQYF
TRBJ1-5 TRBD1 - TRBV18 TGTGCCAGCTCTATGACAGGGAGGATCGGCAATCAGCCCCAGCATTTT CASSMTGRIGNQPQHF
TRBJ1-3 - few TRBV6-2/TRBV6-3 TGTGCCAGCGGGTCGCAGTTCTCTGGAAACACCATATATTTT CASGSQFSGNTIYF
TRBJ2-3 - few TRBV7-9 TGTGCCAGCAGCTCCAATCTGCAGTATTTT CASSSNLQYF
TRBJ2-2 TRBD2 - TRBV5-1 TGCGCCAGCAGCTTGCCGGGACTAGCGGGCACCGGGGAGCTGTTTTTT CASSLPGLAGTGELFF
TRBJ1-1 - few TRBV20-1 TGCAGTGCTAGGGACCACAGGAACACTGAAGCTTTCTTT CSARDHRNTEAFF
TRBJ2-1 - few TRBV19 TGTGCCAGTAGTTCTCTCTTCGGTTACAACAATGAGCAGTTCTTC CASSSLFGYNNEQFF
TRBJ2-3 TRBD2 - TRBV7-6 TGTGCCAGCAGCTCTTCTCGGACTAGCGGACACACAGATACGCAGTATTTT CASSSSRTSGHTDTQYF
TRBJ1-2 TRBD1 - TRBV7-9 TGTGCCAGCAGGCCCGGGACAGGGGGCTTGGGCTACACCTTC CASRPGTGGLGYTF
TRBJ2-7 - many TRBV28 TGTGCCAGCAGTCCACCCCTCGAAGGGCTCAACTACGAGCAGTACTTC CASSPPLEGLNYEQYF
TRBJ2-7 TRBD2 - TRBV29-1 TGCAGCGTCGGGACTAGCGGGTTCTACGAGCAGTACTTC CSVGTSGFYEQYF
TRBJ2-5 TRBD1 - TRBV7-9 TGTGCCAGCAGCTTCCAGGGGGCGGGACCTCAAGAGACCCAGTACTTC CASSFQGAGPQETQYF
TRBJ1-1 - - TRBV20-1 TGCAGTGCTCGAGACACAGGGCTTCCGGAAGCTTTCTTT CSARDTGLPEAFF
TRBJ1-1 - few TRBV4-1 TGCGCCAGCAGCCAAGTGGGCCAAAGGAGGACTGAAGCTTTCTTT CASSQVGQRRTEAFF
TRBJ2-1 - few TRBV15 TGTGCCACCAGCAGAGATCTGGACAATGAGCAGTTCTTC CATSRDLDNEQFF
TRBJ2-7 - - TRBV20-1 TGCAGTGCTAGAGATCACGCGGGGTCGGAGTGGGAGCAGTACTTC CSARDHAGSEWEQYF
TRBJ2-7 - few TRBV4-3 TGCGCCAGCAGCCCACGACGGAATCCGTCCTACGAGCAGTACTTC CASSPRRNPSYEQYF
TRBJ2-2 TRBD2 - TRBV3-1 TGTGCCAGCAGCCAGCGTGGGACTAGCTACACCGGGGAGCTGTTTTTT CASSQRGTSYTGELFF
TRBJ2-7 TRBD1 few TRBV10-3 TGTGCCGTCCGGGACAGGGGAGATGAGCAGTACTTC CAVRDRGDEQYF
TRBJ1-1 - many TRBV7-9 TGTGCCAGCAGCATTAGACGGTGGGGGGAGGACACTGAAGCTTTCTTT CASSIRRWGEDTEAFF
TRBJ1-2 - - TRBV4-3 TGCGCCAGCAGCCAACAGGATAGCTATGGCTACACCTTC CASSQQDSYGYTF
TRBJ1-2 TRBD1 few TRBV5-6 TGTGCCAGCAGCTTGTCAGGGGGCGCCGTCTATGGCTACACCTTC CASSLSGGAVYGYTF
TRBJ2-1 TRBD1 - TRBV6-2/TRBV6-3 TGTGCCAGCAGTCCGGGACAGGGTATTCAAAAAAGCTACAATGAGCAGTTCTTC CASSPGQGIQKSYNEQFF